These 20 T cell receptor beta chains share one sample of origin, sequenced in a study of blood T cells in healthy people across ages. Then a second PCR, running roughly 7 to 11 cycles, was carried out with a sample-barcoded 5' primer and a J-beta primer mix. TCRdb re-called the 5' RACE reads through MiXCR, storing one row per CDR3 protein. The repertoire holds roughly 500,000 distinct CDR3 sequences, approximately 27% seen once, with about 18% in the top ten. Sequencing was carried out using blood. Receptors originate from a woman in her 70s in good health.

The J gene is TRBJ2-1, the V gene TRBV5-1; the match to TRBD1 covers 10 bases. Germline V gene lookup returns CDR1 SGHRS and CDR2 YFSETQ. This CDR3 has 15 residues. With 7 bases clipped from V and 2 bases from J, the junction kept 6 bases outside the gene matches. In DNA, the CDR3 is TGCGCCAGCGCCCCCGGGACAGGGGCCTACAATGAGCAGTTCTTC. Translation: CASAPGTGAYNEQFF. The complete variable domain, with remaining parts taken from reference TRBV5-1 and TRBJ2-1, reads KAGVTQTPRYLIKTRGQQVTLSCSPISGHRSVSWYQQTPGQGLQFLFEYFSETQRNKGNFPGRFSGRQFSNSRSEMNVSTLELGDSALYLCASAPGTGAYNEQFFGPGTRLTVL.

This clonotype was seen more than once but under ten times. This chain joins TRBV20-1 and TRBJ2-7; perhaps TRBD1 as D (6 bases). The CDR3 covers 12 residues. Trimming removed 5 bases at V and 1 base at J, with 9 bases between. Germline CDR1 and CDR2: DFQATT and SNEGSKA (reference sequence). The CDR3: CSALGQSYEQYF. In DNA form, the CDR3 reads TGCAGTGCTCTTGGACAGTCCTACGAGCAGTACTTC.

The chain recombines TRBV5-1 with TRBJ2-5; D is perhaps TRBD1 (6 bases). V gave up 1 base and J gave up 1 base, with 11 bases separating them. Looked up from germline, CDR1 is SGHRS and CDR2 is YFSETQ. The CDR3 loop spans 15 amino acids. The CDR3 nucleotides read TGCGCCAGCAGCTTGTTACCAGGGGCCCAAGAGACCCAGTACTTC. Translating gives CASSLLPGAQETQYF.

The rearrangement uses TRBV6-2 or TRBV6-3 and TRBJ2-1, with TRBD2 identical over 7 bases. V shed 2 bases and J 9 bases; nucleotides not matched to a gene: 13. There are 16 residues in the CDR3. From germline, CDR1 is MNHEY and CDR2 SVGEGT. The CDR3: CASSYRSGALSGEQFF. In DNA form, the CDR3 reads TGTGCCAGCAGTTACCGGAGCGGGGCACTTTCTGGTGAGCAGTTCTTC.

The chain couples TRBV6-2 or TRBV6-3 to TRBJ2-1, with D unclear. Germline CDR1 MNHEY, CDR2 SVGEGT. CDR3 length equals 13 residues. Trimming stripped 2 bases from V and 7 bases from J, with 9 bases between. Here the CDR3 reads CASSYESTNEQFF. CDR3 DNA sequence: TGTGCCAGCAGTTACGAGAGCACGAATGAGCAGTTCTTC.

This chain connects TRBV2 to TRBJ2-5, with D perhaps TRBD1 (6 bases). The end of the DNA aligns better with TRBJ2-7, so the J call may be wrong. CDR3 length: 14 amino acids. Germline V gives CDR1 SNHLY, CDR2 FYNNEI. DNA of the CDR3: TGTGCCAGCACCCCGGCAGGGGCCTCCTACGAGCAGTACTTC. Translated: CASTPAGASYEQYF.

This clonotype has just a few counts. The gene calls are TRBV7-2 and TRBJ1-1, with 10 bases fitting TRBD1. Germline V gene sequence: CDR1 SGHTA, CDR2 FQGNSA. The CDR3 has 13 amino acids. The V segment lost 7 bases and the J segment 10 bases; nucleotides outside the gene matches: 9. The CDR3 DNA sequence: TGTGCCAGCACCGGACAGGGGGACGTTAGAGCTTTCTTT. Protein sequence: CASTGQGDVRAFF.

V usage is TRBV25-1 and J usage is TRBJ2-5; 8 bases line up with TRBD1. Trimming removed 7 bases from V and 5 bases from J; junction bases left unmatched: 9. This CDR3 contains 14 residues. CDR1 is MGHDK, CDR2 SYGVNS, per germline. CDR3 residues: CASMNPTGVETQYF. The CDR3 DNA reads TGTGCCAGCATGAATCCGACAGGGGTGGAGACCCAGTACTTC.

This clonotype was recorded once. V gene TRBV5-5 combines with J gene TRBJ1-3; D is uncertain. The germline V and J ends were trimmed by 4 bases and 5 bases, with 19 bases remaining between them. This CDR3 contains 16 residues. In germline, CDR1 is SGHKS, CDR2 YYEKEE (reference sequence). CDR3 residues: CASSLAPGPLRNTIYF. CDR3 DNA sequence: TGTGCCAGCAGCCTAGCTCCTGGGCCTCTGAGAAACACCATATATTTT.

The chain has TRBV12-3 or TRBV12-4 and TRBJ2-3; 14 bases align to TRBD2. This CDR3 is built from 18 residues. With 5 bases clipped from V and 2 bases from J, the junction kept 9 bases outside the gene matches. CDR3 region: CASSRRLAGGRNTDTQYF. CDR3 in DNA: TGTGCCAGCAGTCGCCGACTAGCGGGGGGGAGGAACACAGATACGCAGTATTTT.

The rearrangement links TRBV6-2 or TRBV6-3 to TRBJ2-5, with unresolved D. Near its end, the DNA agrees better with TRBJ2-7, so the J call may be wrong. Germline V lookup: CDR1 MNHEY, CDR2 SVGEGT. The CDR3 length is 15 residues. CDR3 nucleotides: TGTGCCAGCAGTTCTCCGGGTCCCAAAACCTACGAGCAGTACTTC. Its protein product is CASSSPGPKTYEQYF.

The V call is TRBV7-2, the J call TRBJ2-3; 12 bases agree with TRBD2. Germline CDR1 SGHTA, CDR2 FQGNSA. The CDR3 spans 17 residues. The trim removed 5 bases at V and 2 bases at J, leaving 8 bases unmatched. The CDR3 sequence: CASSTRTSGAPTDTQYF. In DNA form, the CDR3 reads TGTGCCAGCAGCACGCGGACTAGCGGGGCTCCCACAGATACGCAGTATTTT.

This sequence joins TRBV6-1 and TRBJ1-1; weak D call: TRBD1 (6 bases). This CDR3 spans 14 amino acids. Germline V gene data show CDR1 as MNHNS and CDR2 as SASEGT. Trimming pared 2 bases from V and 4 bases from J, leaving 11 bases between. The CDR3 region is CASSEPGRGTEAFF. CDR3 nucleotide sequence: TGTGCCAGCAGTGAACCTGGCAGGGGCACTGAAGCTTTCTTT.

Only one count was recorded for this clonotype. The chain uses TRBV7-2 and TRBJ2-1; TRBD2 matches 9 bases. Germline V gives CDR1 SGHTA, CDR2 FQGNSA. The CDR3 is 17 residues long. J was trimmed by 3 bases and V by 1 base; bases with no gene match: 7. The CDR3 spells CASSLVGRGGNYNEQFF. The CDR3, as DNA: TGTGCCAGCAGCTTAGTGGGGCGGGGGGGGAACTACAATGAGCAGTTCTTC.

A few counts support this clonotype. The V and J genes are TRBV6-2 or TRBV6-3 and TRBJ2-5; D might be TRBD1 (6 bases). Between the trimmed V and J ends, which lost 5 bases and 2 bases, there was a span of 15 bases. From germline, CDR1 is MNHEY and CDR2 SVGEGT. The CDR3 is 15 residues long. CDR3 region: CASSHPPGEQETQYF. DNA for the CDR3: TGTGCCAGCAGTCACCCGCCAGGGGAACAAGAGACCCAGTACTTC.

This clonotype has just a few counts. The chain recombines TRBV20-1 with TRBJ1-4; weak D call: TRBD1 (5 bases). The germline V and J ends were trimmed by 3 bases and 8 bases, with 10 bases remaining between them. Looked up from germline, CDR1 is DFQATT and CDR2 is SNEGSKA (reference sequence). This CDR3 spans 12 amino acids. CDR3 in DNA: TGCAGTGCTAGCACAGGTTGGGAAAAACTGTTTTTT. Translating it yields CSASTGWEKLFF.

The rearrangement uses TRBV5-6 and TRBJ2-2; D is unresolved. Per the germline V gene, CDR1 is SGHDT and CDR2 is YYEEEE. This CDR3 is built from 14 residues. V lost 4 bases to trimming and J lost 6 bases, with 13 bases between them. CDR3 coding DNA: TGTGCCAGCAGCCGCCCCGGACGGGCCGGGGAGCTGTTTTTT. Amino acids: CASSRPGRAGELFF.

This clonotype was detected many times. This sequence joins TRBV5-6 and TRBJ2-5, with D uncertain. The J call is doubtful: the DNA matches TRBJ2-7 better. Germline values: CDR1 SGHDT, CDR2 YYEEEE. The CDR3 runs 13 residues. CDR3: CASSLAYSYEQYF. DNA for the CDR3: TGTGCCAGCAGCTTAGCCTATTCCTACGAGCAGTACTTC.

The rearrangement uses TRBV7-9 and TRBJ2-7, with a possible D match to TRBD1 (6 bases). The germline V and J ends were trimmed by 4 bases and 2 bases, with 12 bases remaining between them. The CDR3 consists of 14 residues. In germline, CDR1 is SEHNR, CDR2 FQNEAQ (reference sequence). The CDR3 nucleotides read TGTGCCAGCAGCTCCCTGACAGGACCCTACGAGCAGTACTTC. Encoded protein: CASSSLTGPYEQYF. Full variable domain (outside the CDR3, taken from reference TRBV7-9 and TRBJ2-7): DTGVSQNPRHKITKRGQNVTFRCDPISEHNRLYWYRQTLGQGPEFLTYFQNEAQLEKSRLLSDRFSAERPKGSFSTLEIQRTEQGDSAMYLCASSSLTGPYEQYFGPGTRLTVT.

There are a few counts of this clonotype. V gene TRBV25-1 combines with J gene TRBJ2-4; 8 bases align to TRBD1. From germline, CDR1 is MGHDK and CDR2 SYGVNS. The CDR3 has 15 amino acids. Trimming at V came to 9 bases and at J to 6 bases, leaving 13 bases not matched to a gene. CDR3 in amino acids: CASKPPTGGLNIQYF. Written as DNA, the CDR3 is TGTGCCAGTAAACCCCCCACAGGGGGTTTAAACATTCAGTACTTC.